This T cell receptor (beta chain) came from a study of blood T cells in healthy people across ages. Looked up from germline, CDR1 is SGHDT and CDR2 is YYEEEE. Trimming removed 7 bases from V and 2 bases from J, with 4 bases in between. The CDR3 length is 12 residues. Using a J-beta primer mix together with a sample-barcoded 5' primer, a second PCR was run for roughly 6 to 12 cycles. Every sample produced at least 2.5 million CDR3-containing paired-end reads. TCRdb ran MiXCR on the 5' RACE reads and lists one entry per CDR3 protein. The sample lists hundreds of thousands of distinct CDR3 sequences, roughly half occurring once. Samples had at least 7 million PBMCs isolated from them. This clonotype has a handful of counts.

This clonotype originated in a woman of 80 years or more in good health. The material sequenced was blood. The chain combines TRBV5-6 with TRBJ2-6; D not resolved. The CDR3 spells CASGPGANVLTF. The CDR3, as DNA: TGTGCCAGCGGTCCTGGGGCCAACGTCCTGACTTTC.